The 25 T cell receptor beta chains presented below share a single source sample, sequenced in a study of T cells in narcolepsy. Clones were read by immunoSEQ multiplex PCR, and TCRdb kept only the in-frame ones, dropping some. The sample has more than 25,000 clones; 79% are singletons. Specimen: memory (CD45RA-) CD4+ T cells from blood. The receptors here all came from a human donor in good health.

This chain uses TRBV10-3 with TRBJ2-3; perhaps TRBD1 as D (6 bases). Trimming left V 6 bases short and J 2 bases short, with 15 bases between. The CDR3 covers 15 residues. From germline, CDR1 is ENHRY and CDR2 SYGVKD. The chain's CDR3 is CAIRSPGQNTDTQYF. The CDR3 coding sequence is TGTGCCATCAGGTCACCGGGACAAAACACAGATACGCAGTATTTT.

The V call is TRBV15, the J call TRBJ2-2, with TRBD2 as a possible D gene (6 bases). Germline V gene lookup returns CDR1 LNHNV and CDR2 YYDKDF (reference sequence). Trimming shortened V by 1 base and J by 6 bases, and 9 bases separated the two germline ends. The CDR3 spans 14 residues. The chain's CDR3 is CATSRGGAAGELFF. DNA for the CDR3: TGTGCCACCAGCAGAGGCGGGGCGGCCGGGGAGCTGTTTTTT.

The chain carries TRBV4-3 and TRBJ2-1; D is perhaps TRBD1 (6 bases). CDR3 length equals 16 residues. The V gene's germline CDR1 is LGHNA and CDR2 YSLEER. V was shortened by 0 bases and J by 5 bases, with 14 bases between the two germline ends. The CDR3 loop is CASSQDPGQNNNEQFF. The DNA for the CDR3 is TGCGCCAGCAGCCAAGATCCGGGACAAAATAACAATGAGCAGTTCTTC.

The genes are TRBV28 and TRBJ2-7; D remains unclear. V shed 4 bases and J shed 6 bases, with 13 bases lying between them. The length of the CDR3 is 13 residues. CDR1 and CDR2 (germline): MDHEN, SYDVKM. The CDR3 bases are TGTGCCAGCAGTTCGGGCTCCCTGGGCGAGCAGTACTTC. Translating gives CASSSGSLGEQYF.

The rearrangement joins TRBV4-1 to TRBJ1-5; D is unclear. Trimming took off 1 base at V and 8 bases at J, with 12 bases between the two ends. The CDR3 loop spans 14 amino acids. Germline loops: CDR1 MGHRA, CDR2 YSYEKL. CDR3 loop: CASSQGLRNEPQHF. The CDR3, as DNA: TGCGCCAGCAGCCAAGGACTAAGAAATGAGCCCCAGCATTTT.

The V and J genes are TRBV30 and TRBJ1-6, with a possible D match to TRBD1 (6 bases). The CDR3 is 15 amino acids. V lost 5 bases, J lost 7 bases, and 18 bases lay in between. Germline V gene sequence: CDR1 GTSNPN, CDR2 SVGIG (reference sequence). The CDR3 DNA reads as TGTGCCTGGCGCCTCAACAGACAGGCCAATTCACCCCTCCACTTT. It yields the protein CAWRLNRQANSPLHF.

This clone showed up just once. The chain recombines TRBV28 with TRBJ1-1; D remains ambiguous. The V gene lost 8 bases and the J gene lost 2 bases, with 12 bases spanning the gap. The germline gives CDR1 MDHEN, CDR2 SYDVKM. CDR3 size: 13 residues. CDR3 bases: TGTGCCAGCCTTGAAAACTTAAACACTGAAGCTTTCTTT. Its translation: CASLENLNTEAFF.

The genes are TRBV6-5 and TRBJ2-1; a weak D match, TRBD2 (5 bases). Per the germline V gene, CDR1 is MNHEY and CDR2 is SVGAGI. The CDR3 contains 13 residues. The V gene lost 7 bases and the J gene lost 3 bases, with 10 bases spanning the gap. The CDR3 sequence is CASTSSHYNEQFF. The DNA of the CDR3 is TGTGCCAGCACTAGCTCCCACTACAATGAGCAGTTCTTC.

The rearrangement links TRBV6-6 to TRBJ1-5; 7 bases map to TRBD1. Germline trimming cut 2 bases from V and 10 bases from J; bases unmatched to any gene: 8. The germline V gene encodes CDR1 MNHNY and CDR2 SVGAGI (reference sequence). This CDR3 comprises 14 residues. CDR3 DNA: TGTGCCAGCAGTTACGAGGACAGGTTTTTTCCCCAGCATTTT. As protein: CASSYEDRFFPQHF.

The chain couples TRBV7-9 to TRBJ2-1; 12 nucleotides match TRBD1. Germline assignment: CDR1 SEHNR and CDR2 FQNEAQ (reference sequence). J was trimmed by 1 base and V by 4 bases; bases with no gene match: 5. The CDR3 is made up of 17 amino acids. The CDR3 loop is CASSSGTGGVSYNEQFF. CDR3 DNA sequence: TGTGCCAGCAGCTCCGGGACAGGGGGCGTATCCTACAATGAGCAGTTCTTC.

This chain uses TRBV29-1 with TRBJ1-1; no clear D. Trimming left V 3 bases short and J 1 base short, with 12 bases between. Germline values: CDR1 SQVTM, CDR2 ANQGSEA. CDR3 length: 14 residues. CDR3 sequence: CSVDRSGTNTEAFF. CDR3 DNA: TGCAGCGTTGACCGGTCCGGTACGAACACTGAAGCTTTCTTT.

This sequence joins TRBV7-2 and TRBJ2-7; 7 bases line up with TRBD1. The length of the CDR3 is 13 residues. V trimming: 2 bases; J trimming: 6 bases; junction bases outside the gene matches: 4. Germline V gene sequence: CDR1 SGHTA, CDR2 FQGNSA. CDR3 coding DNA: TGTGCCAGCAGCTTATCTCCAGGGGGCGAGCAGTACTTC. Protein sequence: CASSLSPGGEQYF.

This clone showed up just a few times. V and J are TRBV6-1 and TRBJ1-1; D perhaps matches TRBD1 (5 bases). Trimming cost V 10 bases and J 4 bases, with 10 bases left between them. CDR1 is MNHNS, CDR2 SASEGT, per germline. The CDR3 runs 11 residues. The CDR3 spells CATGGSTEAFF. The CDR3 DNA reads TGTGCCACGGGGGGTTCCACTGAAGCTTTCTTT.

The chain recombines TRBV2 with TRBJ2-4; D perhaps matches TRBD1 (5 bases). The CDR3 extends over 15 amino acids. The V end lost 0 bases, the J end lost 2 bases, and 8 bases lay between the germline ends. The germline gives CDR1 SNHLY, CDR2 FYNNEI. The CDR3 sequence: CASSEARGSKNIQYF. The CDR3 DNA reads as TGTGCCAGCAGTGAAGCTAGGGGTTCCAAAAACATTCAGTACTTC. Supplemented by reference TRBV2 and TRBJ2-4, the full variable domain reads EPEVTQTPSHQVTQMGQEVILRCVPISNHLYFYWYRQILGQKVEFLVSFYNNEISEKSEIFDDQFSVERPDGSNFTLKIRSTKLEDSAMYFCASSEARGSKNIQYFGAGTRLSVL.

This CDR3 is CASSPERGTDTQYF. The DNA of the CDR3 is TGTGCCAGCAGCCCCGAACGGGGCACAGATACGCAGTATTTT. The V call is TRBV5-4, the J call TRBJ2-3, with D hard to call. Deletions cut 4 bases from V and 1 base from J, with 10 bases between. Germline-derived CDR1 and CDR2 are SGHNT and YYREEE (reference sequence). CDR3 length: 14 residues.

The genes are TRBV30 and TRBJ1-5, with a weak D call TRBD1 (6 bases). V was shortened by 2 bases and J by 6 bases, with 17 bases between the two germline ends. The CDR3 loop spans 15 amino acids. The germline CDR1 and CDR2 sequences are GTSNPN and SVGIG (reference sequence). CDR3 coding DNA: TGTGCCTGGAGTAAGCTGACAGGAGGGGGTCAGCCCCAGCATTTT. Amino acids: CAWSKLTGGGQPQHF.

The rearrangement uses TRBV5-1 and TRBJ2-5; D is uncertain. The DNA end lines up better with TRBJ2-7; the J call may be wrong. Per the germline V gene, CDR1 is SGHRS and CDR2 is YFSETQ. This CDR3 contains 16 residues. In nucleotides, the CDR3 is TGCGCCAGCAGCTTGGGTTCAGAGGCCTACTCCTACGAGCAGTACTTC. Translating it yields CASSLGSEAYSYEQYF.

V is TRBV7-2 and J is TRBJ1-6; D gene unclear. The V end lost 2 bases, the J end lost 10 bases, and 6 bases lay between the germline ends. The CDR3 loop spans 12 amino acids. Germline V CDR1 and CDR2: SGHTA, FQGNSA. The CDR3 loop reads CASSLYPSPLHF. For the CDR3, the DNA is TGTGCCAGCAGCTTATATCCGTCACCCCTCCACTTT.

The chain recombines TRBV21-1 with TRBJ2-1; the table gives TRBD2 as D, unverified against the DNA. TRBV21-1 corresponds to a pseudogene. The CDR3 is 16 residues long. In DNA, the CDR3 is TGTGCCACTCCACCGCGGGGGGGGAGCTCCTACAATGAGCAGTTCTTC. This gives the protein CATPPRGGSSYNEQFF.

J is TRBJ1-1 and V is TRBV5-6; D remains unclear. Germline lookup yields CDR1 SGHDT and CDR2 YYEEEE. This CDR3 is 17 amino acids long. Trimming took 2 bases from V and 0 from J, leaving 17 bases between them. CDR3 sequence reads: CASSFLGGGRMNTEAFF. DNA for the CDR3: TGTGCCAGCAGCTTTTTGGGAGGAGGGAGGATGAACACTGAAGCTTTCTTT.

The V and J genes are TRBV5-1 and TRBJ1-4; maybe TRBD1 (5 bases). The V end was cut by 0 bases, the J end by 8 bases, with 14 bases between. This CDR3 region has 15 residues. CDR1 is SGHRS and CDR2 is YFSETQ in the germline V gene. The CDR3 DNA sequence: TGCGCCAGCAGCTTGGTTGCAGGGAGTAGAGAAAAACTGTTTTTT. Protein: CASSLVAGSREKLFF.

This chain joins TRBV30 and TRBJ1-2; no reliable D call. The CDR3 sequence is 14 residues long. Per germline, CDR1 GTSNPN and CDR2 SVGIG (reference sequence). Trimming cost V 0 bases and J 4 bases, with 12 bases left between them. The CDR3: CAWSVRGEVYGYTF. CDR3 nucleotides: TGTGCCTGGAGTGTACGTGGGGAAGTCTATGGCTACACCTTC. Looking up the rest from reference TRBV30 and TRBJ1-2 gives the full variable domain: SQTIHQWPATLVQPVGSPLSLECTVEGTSNPNLYWYRQAAGRGLQLLFYSVGIGQISSEVPQNLSASRPQDRQFILSSKKLLLSDSGFYLCAWSVRGEVYGYTFGSGTRLTVV.

The DNA of the CDR3 is TGTGCCTGGGGAGGCCCTCCGGGGAGCTCCTACGAGCAGTACTTC. This encodes CAWGGPPGSSYEQYF. V gene TRBV30 combines with J gene TRBJ2-7; D might be TRBD2 (5 bases). Deletions cut 5 bases from V and 0 bases from J, with 17 bases between. Per the germline V gene, CDR1 is GTSNPN and CDR2 is SVGIG (reference sequence). The CDR3 covers 15 residues.

This clone was found once. V and J are TRBV7-2 and TRBJ2-5; D is undetermined. The J call is uncertain, as TRBJ2-7 better fits the DNA end. The CDR3 runs 15 residues. The germline V gene encodes CDR1 SGHTA and CDR2 FQGNSA. The CDR3 nucleotides read TGTGCCAGCAGCTCTTCGCGCGGTGGGTCATACGAGCAGTACTTC. It translates to CASSSSRGGSYEQYF.

The V call is TRBV7-2, the J call TRBJ1-3, with D perhaps matching TRBD1 (5 bases). Germline V gene lookup returns CDR1 SGHTA and CDR2 FQGNSA. V was shortened by 4 bases and J by 0 bases, with 10 bases between the two germline ends. The CDR3 extends over 15 amino acids. The CDR3 region is CASSSRGGSGNTIYF. DNA of the CDR3: TGTGCCAGCAGCTCACGGGGCGGCTCTGGAAACACCATATATTTT.